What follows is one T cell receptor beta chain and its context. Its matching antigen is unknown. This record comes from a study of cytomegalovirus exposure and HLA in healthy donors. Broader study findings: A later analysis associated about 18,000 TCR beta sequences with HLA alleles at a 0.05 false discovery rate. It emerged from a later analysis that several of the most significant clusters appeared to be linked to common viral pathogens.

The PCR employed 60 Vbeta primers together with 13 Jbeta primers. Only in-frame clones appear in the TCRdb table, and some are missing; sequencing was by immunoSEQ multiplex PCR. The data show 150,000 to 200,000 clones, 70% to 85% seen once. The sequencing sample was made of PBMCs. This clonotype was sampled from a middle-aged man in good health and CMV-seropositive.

The CDR3 sequence is CASSLGAGLSTDTQYF. Here the CDR3 DNA reads TGCGCCAGCAGCTTGGGAGCGGGGCTTAGCACAGATACGCAGTATTTT. The rearrangement links TRBV5-1 to TRBJ2-3; 7 bases align to TRBD2. Germline CDR1 is SGHRS and CDR2 is YFSETQ. V gave up 0 bases and J gave up 0 bases; unmatched junction bases: 4. This CDR3 contains 16 residues.